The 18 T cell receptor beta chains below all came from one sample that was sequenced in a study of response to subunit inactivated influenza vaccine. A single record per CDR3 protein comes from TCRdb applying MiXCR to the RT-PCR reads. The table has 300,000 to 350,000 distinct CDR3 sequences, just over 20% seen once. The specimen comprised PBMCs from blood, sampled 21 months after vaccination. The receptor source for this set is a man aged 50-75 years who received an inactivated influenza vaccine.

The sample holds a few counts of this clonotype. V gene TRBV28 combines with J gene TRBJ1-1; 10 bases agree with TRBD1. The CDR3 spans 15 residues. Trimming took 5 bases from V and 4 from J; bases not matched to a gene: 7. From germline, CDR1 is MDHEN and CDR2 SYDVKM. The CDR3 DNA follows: TGTGCCAGCAGTGCCCCGACAGGGGGCTTCACTGAAGCTTTCTTT. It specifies CASSAPTGGFTEAFF.

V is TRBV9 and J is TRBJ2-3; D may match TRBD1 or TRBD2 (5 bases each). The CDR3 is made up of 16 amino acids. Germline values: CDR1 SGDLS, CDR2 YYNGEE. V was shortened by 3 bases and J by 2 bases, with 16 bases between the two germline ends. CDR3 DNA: TGTGCCAGCAGCGATGATTCCGGGACGGACACAGATACGCAGTATTTT. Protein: CASSDDSGTDTDTQYF.

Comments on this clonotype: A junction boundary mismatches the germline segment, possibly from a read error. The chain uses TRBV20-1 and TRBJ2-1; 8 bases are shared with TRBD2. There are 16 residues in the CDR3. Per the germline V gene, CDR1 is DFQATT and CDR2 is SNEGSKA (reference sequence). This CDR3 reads CSARDGRGLSYNEQFF. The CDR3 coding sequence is TGCAGTGCTCGAGACGGGAGGGGTTTGTCCTACAATGAGCAGTTCTTC.

The CDR3 region is CASSHPDQEGYTF. For the CDR3, the DNA is TGTGCCAGCAGTCACCCTGACCAAGAAGGCTACACCTTC. The chain combines TRBV6-5 with TRBJ1-2, with D uncertain. CDR1 and CDR2 (germline): MNHEY, SVGAGI. CDR3 length: 13 amino acids. The germline V and J ends were trimmed by 5 bases and 8 bases, with 15 bases remaining between them.

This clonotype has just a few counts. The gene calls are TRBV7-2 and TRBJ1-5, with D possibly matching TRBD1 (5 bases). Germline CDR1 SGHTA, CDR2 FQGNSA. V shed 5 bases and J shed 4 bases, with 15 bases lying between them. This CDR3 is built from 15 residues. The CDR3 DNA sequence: TGTGCCAGCAGCATTTCGGGGGGAGGGAATCAGCCCCAGCATTTT. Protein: CASSISGGGNQPQHF.

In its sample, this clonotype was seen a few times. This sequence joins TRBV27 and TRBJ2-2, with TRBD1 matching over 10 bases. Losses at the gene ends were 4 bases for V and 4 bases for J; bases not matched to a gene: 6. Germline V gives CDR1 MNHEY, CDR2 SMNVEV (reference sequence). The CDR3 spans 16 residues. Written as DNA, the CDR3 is TGTGCCAGCAGTTGGGACAGGGGTATGCCCACCGGGGAGCTGTTTTTT. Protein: CASSWDRGMPTGELFF.

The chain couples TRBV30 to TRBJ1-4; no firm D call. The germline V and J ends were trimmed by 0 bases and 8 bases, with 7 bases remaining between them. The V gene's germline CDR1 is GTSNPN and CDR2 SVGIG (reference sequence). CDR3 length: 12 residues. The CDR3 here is CAWSVSWEKLFF. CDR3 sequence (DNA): TGTGCCTGGAGTGTATCGTGGGAAAAACTGTTTTTT.

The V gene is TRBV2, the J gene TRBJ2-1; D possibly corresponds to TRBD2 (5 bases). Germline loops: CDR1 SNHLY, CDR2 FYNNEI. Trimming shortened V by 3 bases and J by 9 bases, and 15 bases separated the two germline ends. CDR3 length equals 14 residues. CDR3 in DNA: TGTGCCAGCAGTGAGAATCGAGGACTCGGTGAGCAGTTCTTC. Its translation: CASSENRGLGEQFF.

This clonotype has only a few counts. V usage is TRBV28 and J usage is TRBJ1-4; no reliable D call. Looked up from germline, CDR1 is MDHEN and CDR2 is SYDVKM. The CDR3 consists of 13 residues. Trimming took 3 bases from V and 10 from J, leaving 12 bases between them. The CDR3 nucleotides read TGTGCCAGCAGTTTTAACCTACTAGGAAAACTGTTTTTT. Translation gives CASSFNLLGKLFF.

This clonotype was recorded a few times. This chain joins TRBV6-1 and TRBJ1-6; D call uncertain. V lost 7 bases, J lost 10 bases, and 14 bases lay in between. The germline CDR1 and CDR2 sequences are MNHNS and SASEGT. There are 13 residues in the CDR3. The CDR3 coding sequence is TGTGCCAGCACCTCATTGGAATTGTCACCCCTCCACTTT. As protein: CASTSLELSPLHF.

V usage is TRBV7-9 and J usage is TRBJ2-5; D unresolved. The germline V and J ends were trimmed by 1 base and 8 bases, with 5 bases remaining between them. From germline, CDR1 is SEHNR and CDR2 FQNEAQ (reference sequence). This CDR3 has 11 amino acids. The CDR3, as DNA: TGTGCCAGCAGCTTAGAACACACCCAGTACTTC. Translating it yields CASSLEHTQYF.

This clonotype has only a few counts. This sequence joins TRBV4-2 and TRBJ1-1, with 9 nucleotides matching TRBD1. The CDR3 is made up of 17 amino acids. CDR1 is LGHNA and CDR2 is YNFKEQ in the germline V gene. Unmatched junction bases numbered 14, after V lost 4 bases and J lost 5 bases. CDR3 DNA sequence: TGTGCCAGCAGCCCCCAAATGGGGACAGGGCTGGCGACTGAAGCTTTCTTT. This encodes CASSPQMGTGLATEAFF.

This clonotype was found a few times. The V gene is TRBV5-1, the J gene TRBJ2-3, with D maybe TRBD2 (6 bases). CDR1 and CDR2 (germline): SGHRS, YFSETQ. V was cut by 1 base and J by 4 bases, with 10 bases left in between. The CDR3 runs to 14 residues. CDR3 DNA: TGCGCCAGCAGCTTGCTAGGGGACTCAGATACGCAGTATTTT. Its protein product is CASSLLGDSDTQYF.

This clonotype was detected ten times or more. The chain's CDR3 is CASSLGGPGANVLTF. DNA of the CDR3: TGCGCCAGCAGCTTGGGGGGACCTGGGGCCAACGTCCTGACTTTC. The rearrangement uses TRBV5-1 and TRBJ2-6; TRBD1 or TRBD2 may be the D gene (5 bases each). Germline values: CDR1 SGHRS, CDR2 YFSETQ. CDR3 length: 15 residues. V was clipped by 0 bases and J by 2 bases, with 6 bases between them. Full variable domain (outside the CDR3, taken from reference TRBV5-1 and TRBJ2-6): KAGVTQTPRYLIKTRGQQVTLSCSPISGHRSVSWYQQTPGQGLQFLFEYFSETQRNKGNFPGRFSGRQFSNSRSEMNVSTLELGDSALYLCASSLGGPGANVLTFGAGSRLTVL.

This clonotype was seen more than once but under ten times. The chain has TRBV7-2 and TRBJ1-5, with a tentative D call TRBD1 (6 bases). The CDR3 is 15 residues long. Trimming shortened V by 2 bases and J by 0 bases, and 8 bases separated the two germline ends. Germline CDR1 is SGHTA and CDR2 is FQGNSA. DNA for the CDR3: TGTGCCAGCAGCTTAATAGGGGGTAGCAATCAGCCCCAGCATTTT. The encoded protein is CASSLIGGSNQPQHF.

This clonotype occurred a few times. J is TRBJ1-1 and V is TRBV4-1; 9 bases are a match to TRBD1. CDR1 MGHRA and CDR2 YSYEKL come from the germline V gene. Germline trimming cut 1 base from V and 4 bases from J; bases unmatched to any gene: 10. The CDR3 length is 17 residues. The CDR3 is CASSQGDRAPWGTEAFF. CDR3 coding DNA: TGCGCCAGCAGCCAAGGGGACAGGGCCCCATGGGGCACTGAAGCTTTCTTT.

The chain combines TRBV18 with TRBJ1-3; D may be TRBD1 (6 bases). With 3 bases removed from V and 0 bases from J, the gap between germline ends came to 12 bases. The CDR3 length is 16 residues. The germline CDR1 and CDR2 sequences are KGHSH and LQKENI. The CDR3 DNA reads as TGTGCCAGCTCACCTCGACAGGTTGGCTCTGGAAACACCATATATTTT. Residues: CASSPRQVGSGNTIYF.

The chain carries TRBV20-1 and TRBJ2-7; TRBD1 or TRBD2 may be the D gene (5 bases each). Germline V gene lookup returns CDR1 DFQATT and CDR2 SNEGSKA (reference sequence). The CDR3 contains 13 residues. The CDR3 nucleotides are TGCAGCACCGAGGGGCAGGGCGCTCTCGAGCAGTACTTC. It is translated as CSTEGQGALEQYF.